Given below is one TCR beta chain in context. This clonotype was found many times. The clone's antigen remains unknown. The sample holds no much larger clone one base away, and base qualities are not on file. Preparation of the library involved multiplex PCR. TCRdb lists the instrument as Illumina HiSeq 4000. iRepertoire HTBI primers and Arm-PCR amplification of CDR3 regions were used to construct TCR beta libraries. PCR products were gel purified before sequencing. Per the authors' processing: Across samples, 60 to 70 TRBV and 13 to 15 TRBJ segments were identified and used for gene usage analysis of CDR3 amino acid clonotypes. Filtered high-quality paired reads were merged into contigs using COPE and FqMerger. BLAST was used to align contigs to IMGT TRBV, TRBD and TRBJ reference genes, with CDR3 defined following IMGT. Any clonotype with a frequency above 0.1% was classified as a highly expanded clone. Shannon entropy served as the measure of repertoire diversity, while the Gini coefficient captured V-J evenness. A clonotype was considered public if more than one individual shared it. TCRdb applied fastp at Q25 and MiXCR to the public reads, then kept only in-frame beta chains. One record per CDR3 amino acid sequence lists the most common genes and DNA. For this entry, the V and J calls and clone size follow TCRdb and not the study's own pipeline. This sample is represented by some 320,000 distinct CDR3 sequences; 18% of them were singletons. The ten largest clones capture around 37% of the sample.

This entry comes from a study of regulatory T cells in long-lasting Graves disease (dated by TCRdb to the early 2020s). Regarding the complete study: In the newly diagnosed Graves' disease group, patients had been taking antithyroid drugs for less than 3 months. A total of some 35 samples underwent TCR sequencing, from around 13 patients with persistent Graves' disease and 20 or so patients with newly diagnosed Graves' disease. The study was registered as a clinical trial and conducted in China. Persistent Graves' disease patients were compared with newly diagnosed Graves' disease patients by peripheral blood TCR sequencing and RNA sequencing. What the authors observed across the whole study: Persistent patients shared more public clonotypes among themselves (over 2,500) than newly diagnosed patients did (roughly 920). The authors acknowledged the small sample size as a limitation that may reduce accuracy. Peripheral blood alone was examined, since thyroid tissue, which constituted the primary lesion, could not be accessed. Compared with newly diagnosed patients, patients with persistent Graves' disease had lower TCR Shannon entropy and fewer highly expanded clones, which suggests clonal expansion. Sequencing and analysis were restricted to the TCR beta chain. Preferential use of TRBV28, TRBJ1-2 and TRBJ2-5 was observed in persistent disease, whereas TRBV20-1 and TRBJ2-1 were favored in newly diagnosed disease.

Its CDR3 holds 13 amino acids, cysteine through phenylalanine. Solely the CDR3 DNA is kept, with 39 bases framed from the first base. Trimming costs V 3 bases and J 5 bases, and their ends lie 10 bases apart. The germline V gene (reference sequence) specifies LNHDA as CDR1 and SQIVND as CDR2. The intended sense of this specimen's time point label: newly diagnosed GD, antithyroid drugs for less than 3 months. For both TCR sequencing and RNA sequencing, RNA was extracted from PBMCs in TRIzol. The diagnosis of Graves' disease was made according to American Thyroid Association guidelines. Patients were recruited from an endocrinology department in Xi'an, China. Each patient gave approximately 10 milliliters of peripheral blood, collected in an EDTA anticoagulant tube. Ficoll Paque Plus density gradient separation was used to isolate PBMCs, and no further T cell sorting was done. An Agilent 2100 Bioanalyzer and agarose gel were used to check RNA quality, and a NanoDrop 2000 was used to measure RNA concentration.

The rearrangement joined TRBV19 to TRBJ1-1; confidence is insufficient to name the D gene. The sequence was collected from a female donor with Graves disease. Material: peripheral blood mononuclear cells (PBMCs), obtained at new diagnosis, from a patient treated with antithyroid drugs. This receptor has the CDR3 CASSIRRATEAFF. Read as DNA, the sequence is TGTGCCAGTAGTATCCGGAGGGCTACTGAAGCTTTCTTT.